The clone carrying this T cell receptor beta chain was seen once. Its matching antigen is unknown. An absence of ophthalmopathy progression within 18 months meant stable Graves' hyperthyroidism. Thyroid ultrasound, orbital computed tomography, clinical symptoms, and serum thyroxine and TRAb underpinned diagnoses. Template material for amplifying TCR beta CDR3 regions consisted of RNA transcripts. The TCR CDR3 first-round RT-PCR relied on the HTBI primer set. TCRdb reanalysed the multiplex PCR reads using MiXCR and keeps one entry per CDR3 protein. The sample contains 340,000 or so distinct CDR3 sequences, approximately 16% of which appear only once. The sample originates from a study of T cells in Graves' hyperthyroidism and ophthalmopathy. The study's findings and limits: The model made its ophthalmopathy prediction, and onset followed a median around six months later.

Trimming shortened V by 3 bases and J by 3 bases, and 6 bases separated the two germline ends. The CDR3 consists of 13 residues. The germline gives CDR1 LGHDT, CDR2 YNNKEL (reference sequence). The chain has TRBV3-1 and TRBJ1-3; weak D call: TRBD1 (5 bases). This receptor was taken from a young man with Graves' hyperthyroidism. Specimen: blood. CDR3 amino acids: CASSQGDGNTIYF. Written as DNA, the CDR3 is TGTGCCAGCAGCCAGGGGGATGGAAACACCATATATTTT. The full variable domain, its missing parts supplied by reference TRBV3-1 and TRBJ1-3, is DTAVSQTPKYLVTQMGNDKSIKCEQNLGHDTMYWYKQDSKKFLKIMFSYNNKELIINETVPNRFSPKSPDKAHLNLHINSLELGDSAVYFCASSQGDGNTIYFGEGSWLTVV.